Following are 5 T cell receptor beta chains from one sample sequenced in a study of blood T cells in healthy people across ages. The authors ran a second PCR of roughly 7 to 11 cycles using a sample-barcoded 5' primer and a J-beta primer mix. MiXCR, applied by TCRdb to the 5' RACE reads, yields one record per CDR3 protein. This sample yields about 800,000 distinct CDR3 sequences, of which 20% to 25% are seen a single time; around 3.6% belongs to the top ten. The same data also contributed to another study, on T cells of mothers and their children.

The material sequenced was blood. The source is a boy between 10 and 17 years old in good health.

Only one count was recorded for this clonotype. The genes are TRBV7-9 and TRBJ2-1, with 7 bases identical to TRBD1. The CDR3 consists of 15 residues. Germline trimming cut 5 bases from V and 3 bases from J; bases unmatched to any gene: 7. In germline, CDR1 is SEHNR, CDR2 FQNEAQ (reference sequence). Here the CDR3 DNA reads TGTGCCAGCAGCGTATCAGGGGGAATCTACAATGAGCAGTTCTTC. This encodes CASSVSGGIYNEQFF.

There are a few counts of this clonotype. This chain links TRBV24-1 with TRBJ2-3; the D gene is possibly TRBD1 (7 bases). The CDR3 extends over 17 amino acids. Germline CDR1 is KGHDR and CDR2 is SFDVKD. Trimming shortened V by 1 base and J by 6 bases, and 19 bases separated the two germline ends. CDR3 nucleotides: TGTGCCACCAGTGATTTTGTTGAGGCGGGACAGCAGGATACGCAGTATTTT. Translation: CATSDFVEAGQQDTQYF.

This clonotype was recorded a few times. The chain combines TRBV9 with TRBJ1-2; D is unclear. V was cut by 4 bases and J by 0 bases, with 7 bases left in between. CDR1 SGDLS and CDR2 YYNGEE come from the germline V gene. The CDR3 covers 13 residues. CDR3 DNA: TGTGCCAGCAGCCCTCGGCCTAACTATGGCTACACCTTC. As protein: CASSPRPNYGYTF.

Worth noting for this clonotype: The junction does not match germline at one end; this may be a read error. V gene TRBV12-3 or TRBV12-4 combines with J gene TRBJ2-7; 14 bases align to TRBD2. The CDR3 runs to 17 residues. CDR3 DNA: TGTGCCAGTAGTTCCAGGGGACTAGCGGGAGCGAACTACGAGCAGTACTTC. This codes for CASSSRGLAGANYEQYF.

The CDR3 is CASSQDGVNTEAFF. The CDR3 nucleotides are TGTGCCAGCAGCCAAGATGGGGTCAACACTGAAGCTTTCTTT. The chain links TRBV3-1 to TRBJ1-1; the D is unclear. V lost 0 bases, J lost 2 bases, and 7 bases lay in between. Looked up from germline, CDR1 is LGHDT and CDR2 is YNNKEL (reference sequence). The CDR3 runs 14 residues.